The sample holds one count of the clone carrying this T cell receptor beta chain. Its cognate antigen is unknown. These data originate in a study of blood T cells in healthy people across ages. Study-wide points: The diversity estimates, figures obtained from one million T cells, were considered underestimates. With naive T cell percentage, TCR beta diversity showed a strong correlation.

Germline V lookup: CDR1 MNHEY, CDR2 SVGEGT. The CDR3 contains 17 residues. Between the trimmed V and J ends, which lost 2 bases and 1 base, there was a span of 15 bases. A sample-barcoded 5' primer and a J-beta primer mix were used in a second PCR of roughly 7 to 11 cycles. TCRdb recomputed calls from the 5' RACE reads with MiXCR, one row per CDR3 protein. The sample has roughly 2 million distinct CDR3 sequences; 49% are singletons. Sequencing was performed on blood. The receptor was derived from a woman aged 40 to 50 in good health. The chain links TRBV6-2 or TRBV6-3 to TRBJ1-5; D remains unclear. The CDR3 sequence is CASSYTQVGVSNQPQHF. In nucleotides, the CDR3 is TGTGCCAGCAGTTACACCCAAGTGGGAGTAAGCAATCAGCCCCAGCATTTT.